This passage covers 19 T cell receptor beta chains from one sample sequenced in a study of control samples from healthy donors and cancer patients. Generated by immunoSEQ multiplex PCR, the TCRdb table keeps only in-frame clones and is missing some. This repertoire shows 130,000 to 150,000 clones, about 91% found once; its top ten account for roughly 3.2%. Material for sequencing was blood. These receptors were obtained from a young man in good health.

This clone has only a few counts. Other DNA sequences within the sample encode an identical CDR3. This chain connects TRBV5-6 to TRBJ1-2; possible D gene TRBD1, 6 bases. The germline V gene has CDR1 SGHDT and CDR2 YYEEEE. V lost 7 bases and J lost 8, with 12 bases in between. The length of the CDR3 is 11 residues. The CDR3 region is CASGGRGGYTF. The CDR3 coding sequence is TGTGCCAGCGGGGGGCGGGGCGGCTACACCTTC.

The chain recombines TRBV6-5 with TRBJ1-1; D ambiguous. This CDR3 has 14 residues. V lost 3 bases, J lost 2 bases, and 10 bases lay in between. The V gene's germline CDR1 is MNHEY and CDR2 SVGAGI. CDR3 DNA: TGTGCCAGCAGTTATTTCCGGAAAAACACTGAAGCTTTCTTT. It is translated as CASSYFRKNTEAFF.

V gene TRBV5-1 combines with J gene TRBJ2-7; TRBD1 aligns across 9 bases. CDR1 is SGHRS and CDR2 is YFSETQ in the germline V gene. Trimming removed 3 bases from V and 7 bases from J; junction bases left unmatched: 11. The length of the CDR3 is 15 residues. The DNA of the CDR3 is TGCGCCAGCAGCTATACAGGGGGCGCTTCATTTGAGCAGTACTTC. Protein: CASSYTGGASFEQYF.

The chain recombines TRBV7-9 with TRBJ1-3; D is unresolved. Germline CDR1 reads SEHNR; CDR2 reads FQNEAQ (reference sequence). V shed 4 bases and J shed 8 bases, with 15 bases lying between them. CDR3 length equals 14 residues. The CDR3 bases are TGTGCCAGCAGCTCCGGGGATGTTTCGGACACCATATATTTT. This gives the protein CASSSGDVSDTIYF.

The chain is built from TRBV27 and TRBJ1-4; D is undetermined. Trimming removed 2 bases from V and 0 bases from J, with 10 bases in between. Germline CDR1 reads MNHEY; CDR2 reads SMNVEV (reference sequence). The CDR3 loop spans 16 amino acids. This CDR3 is CASSLVGLATNEKLFF. The CDR3 DNA reads TGTGCCAGCAGTTTAGTAGGGTTGGCAACTAATGAAAAACTGTTTTTT. The full variable domain, in which reference TRBV27 and TRBJ1-4 provide the parts outside the CDR3, is EAQVTQNPRYLITVTGKKLTVTCSQNMNHEYMSWYRQDPGLGLRQIYYSMNVEVTDKGDVPEGYKVSRKEKRNFPLILESPSPNQTSLYFCASSLVGLATNEKLFFGSGTQLSVL.

This clone was counted between two and nine times. J is TRBJ1-4 and V is TRBV9; TRBD1 is a possible D gene (6 bases). The germline V and J ends were trimmed by 0 bases and 7 bases, with 13 bases remaining between them. The CDR3 consists of 15 residues. CDR1 is SGDLS, CDR2 YYNGEE, per germline. CDR3 loop: CASSVGQGRGEKLFF. The CDR3 coding sequence is TGTGCCAGCAGCGTAGGCCAGGGGAGGGGTGAAAAACTGTTTTTT.

Comment on this clone: At one end the junction does not follow the germline gene, possibly because of a read error. The sample has other DNA sequences that encode this CDR3 too. This chain connects TRBV5-1 to TRBJ1-1; possible D gene TRBD1, 5 bases. This CDR3 is built from 14 residues. CDR1 and CDR2 (germline): SGHRS, YFSETQ. CDR3 nucleotides: TGCGCCAGCAGCCCGGGGGGGATAGGCACTGAAGCCTTCTTT. Translated, it gives CASSPGGIGTEAFF.

The rearrangement joins TRBV9 to TRBJ1-3; 10 bases fit TRBD1. This CDR3 is built from 15 residues. V was pared by 3 bases and J by 2 bases, with 2 bases of the junction left unmatched. Germline V lookup: CDR1 SGDLS, CDR2 YYNGEE. The CDR3 reads CASSAGTGAGNTIYF. The CDR3, as DNA: TGTGCCAGCAGCGCAGGGACAGGGGCTGGAAACACCATATATTTT.

The chain recombines TRBV12-5 with TRBJ1-1; D remains unclear. CDR1 is LGHNT and CDR2 is FRNRAP in the germline V gene. The CDR3 is made up of 11 amino acids. The V end lost 3 bases, the J end lost 7 bases, and 6 bases lay between the germline ends. Here the CDR3 DNA reads TGTGCTAGTGGTTTCGCCGGTGAAGCTTTCTTT. Translated, it gives CASGFAGEAFF.

This clone appeared once. The rearrangement links TRBV4-1 to TRBJ1-1; 8 bases align to TRBD1. V lost 0 bases and J lost 1; bases outside the gene matches: 1. CDR3 size: 15 residues. Germline loops: CDR1 MGHRA, CDR2 YSYEKL. The CDR3 here is CASSQEGQANTEAFF. The CDR3 bases are TGCGCCAGCAGCCAAGAGGGACAGGCGAACACTGAAGCTTTCTTT.

V and J are TRBV5-6 and TRBJ1-1, with TRBD1 identical over 9 bases. V trimming: 1 base; J trimming: 1 base; junction bases outside the gene matches: 2. Germline lookup yields CDR1 SGHDT and CDR2 YYEEEE. The CDR3 runs to 15 residues. CDR3 protein: CASSLQGQGNTEAFF. The DNA for the CDR3 is TGTGCCAGCAGCTTGCAGGGACAGGGGAACACTGAAGCTTTCTTT.

The chain carries TRBV5-1 and TRBJ2-7; the D gene is possibly TRBD2 (6 bases). CDR3 length: 16 residues. V was clipped by 4 bases and J by 12 bases, with 29 bases between them. Germline-derived CDR1 and CDR2 are SGHRS and YFSETQ. CDR3 coding DNA: TGCGCCAGCAGCCGGAGGGGAATATCGGGCATGGGAGCGTCGTACTTC. Its translation is CASSRRGISGMGASYF.

Concerning this clone: Additional DNA sequences in this sample encode the identical CDR3. The gene calls are TRBV9 and TRBJ2-3; TRBD2 agrees at 9 bases. Germline CDR1 reads SGDLS; CDR2 reads YYNGEE. J lost 1 base, V lost 0 bases, and 3 bases had no gene match. There are 16 residues in the CDR3. CDR3 nucleotide sequence: TGTGCCAGCAGCGTAGTTGCGGGGGGGGGCACAGATACGCAGTATTTT. Protein product: CASSVVAGGGTDTQYF.

The chain links TRBV12-3 or TRBV12-4 to TRBJ1-1, with no clear D. Deletions cut 6 bases from V and 1 base from J, with 9 bases between. The length of the CDR3 is 13 residues. CDR3 protein: CASRGYENTEAFF. The DNA of the CDR3 is TGTGCCAGCAGGGGGTATGAGAACACTGAAGCTTTCTTT.

The CDR3 bases are TGTGCCATCAGTGAGTCGATACAGGCTAATGAAAAACTGTTTTTT. Its protein is CAISESIQANEKLFF. The chain recombines TRBV10-3 with TRBJ1-4; D is perhaps TRBD1 (5 bases). Trimming shortened V by 0 bases and J by 3 bases, and 8 bases separated the two germline ends. Germline V CDR1 and CDR2: ENHRY, SYGVKD. CDR3 length: 15 residues.

This sequence joins TRBV28 and TRBJ2-7; no reliable D call. CDR3 size: 14 residues. Germline V gene sequence: CDR1 MDHEN, CDR2 SYDVKM. V lost 5 bases and J lost 7, with 18 bases in between. The CDR3 nucleotides read TGTGCCAGCAGTCCTCTCGACGGTAATTTGGAGCAGTACTTC. Its translation: CASSPLDGNLEQYF.

The chain carries TRBV7-6 and TRBJ2-7; TRBD1 might be the D (7 bases). V dropped 1 base and J dropped 4 bases, with 14 bases sitting between them. The CDR3 loop spans 15 amino acids. Germline values: CDR1 SGHVS, CDR2 FNYEAQ. CDR3 nucleotide sequence: TGTGCCAGCAGCTTAGACCAGGGGGGCTCTTACGAGCAGTACTTC. Its translation is CASSLDQGGSYEQYF.

This clone showed up just once. V usage is TRBV19 and J usage is TRBJ1-1, with a possible D match to TRBD1 (6 bases). V lost 3 bases and J lost 4, with 12 bases in between. The CDR3 is 14 residues long. Germline lookup yields CDR1 LNHDA and CDR2 SQIVND (reference sequence). CDR3 in DNA: TGTGCCAGTAGTATGAAAGGGGGTGTCACTGAAGCTTTCTTT. It codes for CASSMKGGVTEAFF. The whole variable domain, filled in from reference TRBV19 and TRBJ1-1, reads DGGITQSPKYLFRKEGQNVTLSCEQNLNHDAMYWYRQDPGQGLRLIYYSQIVNDFQKGDIAEGYSVSREKKESFPLTVTSAQKNPTAFYLCASSMKGGVTEAFFGQGTRLTVV.

J is TRBJ2-3 and V is TRBV27; D unclear. Looked up from germline, CDR1 is MNHEY and CDR2 is SMNVEV (reference sequence). With 2 bases removed from V and 6 bases from J, the gap between germline ends came to 18 bases. The CDR3 extends over 16 amino acids. CDR3 amino acids: CASSLEQDNYADTQYF. CDR3 coding DNA: TGTGCCAGCAGTTTAGAGCAGGATAATTACGCGGATACGCAGTATTTT.